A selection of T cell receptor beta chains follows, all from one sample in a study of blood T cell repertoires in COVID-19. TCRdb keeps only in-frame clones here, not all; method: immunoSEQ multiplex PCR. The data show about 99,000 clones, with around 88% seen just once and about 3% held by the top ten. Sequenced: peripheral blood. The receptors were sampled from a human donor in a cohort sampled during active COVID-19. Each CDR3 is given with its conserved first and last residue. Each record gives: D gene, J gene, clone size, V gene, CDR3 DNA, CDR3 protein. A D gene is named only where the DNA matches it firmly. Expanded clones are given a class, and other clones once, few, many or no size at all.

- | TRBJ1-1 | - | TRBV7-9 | TGTGCCAGCAGCCCGCAACAGGGGAACACTGAAGCTTTCTTT | CASSPQQGNTEAFF
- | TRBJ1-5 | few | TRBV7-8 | TGTGCCAGCAGCTTAGTTCGGACAGTTAGCAATCAGCCCCAGCATTTT | CASSLVRTVSNQPQHF
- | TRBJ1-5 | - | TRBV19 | TGTGCCAGTAGCCCCCGGGGTCAGCATAGCAATCAGCCCCAGCATTTT | CASSPRGQHSNQPQHF
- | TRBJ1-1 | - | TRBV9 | TGTGCCAGCAGCGTCGGGGAAACTGAAGCTTTCTTT | CASSVGETEAFF
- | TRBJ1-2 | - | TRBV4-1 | TGCGCCAGCAGCCAAGAGGCCAGACAGGCTTTATTCAACTATGGCTACACCTTC | CASSQEARQALFNYGYTF
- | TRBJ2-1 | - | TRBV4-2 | TGTGCCAGCAGCCAAGATCAACCCGAAACGGGGGAGCAGTTCTTC | CASSQDQPETGEQFF
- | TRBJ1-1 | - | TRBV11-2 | TGTGCCAGCAGTTTCTCTTCGGTGAACACTGAAGCTTTCTTT | CASSFSSVNTEAFF
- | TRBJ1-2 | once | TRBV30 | TGTGCCTGGAGCCCGGGACGGACAGTGTCCTATGGCTACACCTTC | CAWSPGRTVSYGYTF
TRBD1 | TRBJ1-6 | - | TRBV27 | TGTGCCAGCCTGGAGGCAGGGGGTAGCTCCTATAATTCACCCCTCCACTTT | CASLEAGGSSYNSPLHF
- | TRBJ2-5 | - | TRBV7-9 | TGTGCCAGCAGCTTAGTATCCATCAGGGCGGCTCGAGAGACCCAGTACTTC | CASSLVSIRAARETQYF
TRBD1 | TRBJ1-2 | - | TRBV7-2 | TGTGCCAGCAGCTACGACCGACAGGGCCTGAACTATGGCTACACCTTC | CASSYDRQGLNYGYTF
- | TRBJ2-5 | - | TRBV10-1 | TGCGCCAGCCCCTACCGGGGAGAGGGCCGGGAGACCCAGTACTTC | CASPYRGEGRETQYF
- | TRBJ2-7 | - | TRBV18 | TGTGCCAGCTCTCAAGCTCCCCCCCCCTACGAGCAGTACTTC | CASSQAPPPYEQYF
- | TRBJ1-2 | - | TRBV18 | TGTGCCAGCTCACCACAAACAGGCAGTGGCTACACCTTC | CASSPQTGSGYTF
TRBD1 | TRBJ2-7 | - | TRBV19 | TGTGCCAGTAGTACCGGGACAGGATCCTACGAGCAGTACTTC | CASSTGTGSYEQYF
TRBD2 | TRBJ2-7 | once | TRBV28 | TGTGCCAGCAGGGCTAGCGGGAGCGACGAGCAGTACTTC | CASRASGSDEQYF
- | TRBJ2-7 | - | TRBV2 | TGTGCCAGCAGTGAGTTTCGGGGGGCGGGGCACGAGCAGTACTTC | CASSEFRGAGHEQYF
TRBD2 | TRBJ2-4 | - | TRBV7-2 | TGTGCCAGCAGCTTACCCGGACTAGCGGTAGCCAAAAACATTCAGTACTTC | CASSLPGLAVAKNIQYF
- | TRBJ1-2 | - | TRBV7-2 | TGTGCCAGCAGCTTTTCGGGGGGGAAGGGCTATGGCTACACCTTC | CASSFSGGKGYGYTF
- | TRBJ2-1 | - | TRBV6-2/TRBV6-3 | TGTGCCAGCAGTTACTCTCCCGGGTACTCCTACAATGAGCAGTTCTTC | CASSYSPGYSYNEQFF
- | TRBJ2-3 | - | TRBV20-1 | TGCAGTGCTAGTGGGGGGGCTAGCGGTGGAGCGGAGGCAGATACGCAGTATTTT | CSASGGASGGAEADTQYF
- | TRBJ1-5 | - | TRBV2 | TGTGCCAGCAGTGACGACAGGTTGAGCAATCAGCCCCAGCATTTT | CASSDDRLSNQPQHF
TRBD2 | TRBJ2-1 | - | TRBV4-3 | TGCGCCAGCAGCCTCCGCCTAGGTAGCGGGAGTGTGTTCTTC | CASSLRLGSGSVFF
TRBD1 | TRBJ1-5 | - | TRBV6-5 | TGTGCCAGCAGTCCTGGACAGGGGGCCAATCAGCCCCAGCATTTT | CASSPGQGANQPQHF